The 13 T cell receptor beta chains below come from one sample, sequenced in a study of cytomegalovirus exposure and HLA in healthy donors. The PCR employed 60 Vbeta primers together with 13 Jbeta primers. Clones were read by immunoSEQ multiplex PCR, and TCRdb kept only the in-frame ones, dropping some. The sample gives about 190,000 clones, about 86% of which show up once; roughly 2.1% is in the top ten. The sequenced sample consisted of PBMCs. These receptors were obtained from a woman under 30 in good health and CMV-seropositive.

The genes are TRBV6-1 and TRBJ2-2; 7 bases are a match to TRBD1. The V gene end was trimmed by 7 bases and the J gene end by 7 bases; junction bases not matched to a gene: 12. Germline V CDR1 and CDR2: MNHNS, SASEGT. The CDR3 runs to 15 residues. The CDR3 here is CASTPFSGGNGELFF. CDR3 sequence (DNA): TGTGCCAGCACCCCCTTTTCAGGGGGTAACGGGGAGCTGTTTTTT.

This clone was counted once. The chain has TRBV28 and TRBJ2-3, with 9 nucleotides matching TRBD1. The J segment lost 3 bases and the V segment lost 7 bases, leaving 8 bases of the junction unmatched. CDR1 is MDHEN, CDR2 SYDVKM, per germline. The CDR3 totals 15 residues. CDR3 in amino acids: CASNLGDRATDTQYF. CDR3 DNA: TGTGCCAGCAACCTGGGGGACAGGGCTACAGATACGCAGTATTTT.

This chain joins TRBV7-8 and TRBJ1-2; 10 bases match TRBD1. Unmatched junction bases numbered 11, after V lost 5 bases and J lost 5 bases. The CDR3 extends over 16 amino acids. The V gene's germline CDR1 is SGHVS and CDR2 FQNEAQ. This CDR3 reads CASSKRTGGILYGYTF. For the CDR3, the DNA is TGTGCCAGCAGCAAGCGGACAGGGGGGATCTTATATGGCTACACCTTC.

The CDR3 region is CASAAGTSNQPQHF. The DNA for the CDR3 is TGTGCCAGCGCGGCTGGGACATCCAATCAGCCCCAGCATTTT. V is TRBV19 and J is TRBJ1-5; perhaps TRBD1 as D (6 bases). There are 14 residues in the CDR3. Germline loops: CDR1 LNHDA, CDR2 SQIVND (reference sequence). V lost 9 bases, J lost 3 bases, and 15 bases lay in between.

This clone was counted between two and nine times. The chain links TRBV19 to TRBJ2-7, with D possibly TRBD1 on 5 matching bases. Germline lookup yields CDR1 LNHDA and CDR2 SQIVND (reference sequence). The V end was cut by 3 bases, the J end by 0 bases, with 12 bases between. CDR3 length: 15 amino acids. The CDR3 protein is CASSMGQGYSYEQYV. The DNA of the CDR3 is TGTGCCAGTAGTATGGGGCAGGGATACTCCTACGAGCAGTACGTC.

The chain recombines TRBV9 with TRBJ1-6; the match to TRBD1 covers 7 bases. Germline-derived CDR1 and CDR2 are SGDLS and YYNGEE. This CDR3 region has 14 residues. The V gene end was trimmed by 3 bases and the J gene end by 10 bases; junction bases not matched to a gene: 7. The CDR3 sequence: CASSALVDRSPLHF. For the CDR3, the DNA is TGTGCCAGCAGCGCACTTGTGGACAGGTCACCCCTCCACTTT.

This chain joins TRBV7-6 and TRBJ2-1, with 9 bases matching TRBD2. Germline V gene lookup returns CDR1 SGHVS and CDR2 FNYEAQ. This CDR3 has 17 residues. V shed 6 bases and J 1 base; nucleotides not matched to a gene: 10. In DNA, the CDR3 is TGTGCCAGCAGTCCGCGTAGCGGGGGACTATCCTACAATGAGCAGTTCTTC. Its protein is CASSPRSGGLSYNEQFF.

Remarks on this clone: The germline gene is not matched at one end of the junction; a read error may be the cause. The chain is built from TRBV2 and TRBJ1-6, with D perhaps matching TRBD1 (5 bases). The CDR3 runs to 14 residues. The germline V gene has CDR1 SNHLY and CDR2 FYNNEI. The CDR3 DNA reads as TGTGCCAGCAGTGATCCCCAGGGAACTTATATTATGGTTTTT. Translated, it gives CASSDPQGTYIMVF.

This chain connects TRBV19 to TRBJ1-4; TRBD1 is a possible D gene (6 bases). Between the trimmed V and J ends, which lost 3 bases and 6 bases, there was a span of 11 bases. The CDR3 consists of 14 residues. Germline assignment: CDR1 LNHDA and CDR2 SQIVND (reference sequence). The CDR3 protein is CASSIQGSYEKLFF. In DNA form, the CDR3 reads TGTGCCAGTAGTATTCAGGGGTCGTATGAAAAACTGTTTTTT.

This clone was observed once. This chain uses TRBV5-1 with TRBJ2-7, with 10 bases that match TRBD1. V lost 0 bases, J lost 6 bases, and 3 bases stayed unmatched. The CDR3 spans 14 residues. The germline V gene encodes CDR1 SGHRS and CDR2 YFSETQ. CDR3 sequence reads: CASSLEGQGFEQYF. CDR3 DNA: TGCGCCAGCAGCTTGGAGGGACAGGGGTTCGAGCAGTACTTC.

The CDR3 nucleotides read TGTGCCAGCAGTACCCCCTCGGGGGGGTGGGGGCTGTTTTTT. As protein: CASSTPSGGWGLFF. The V call is TRBV27, the J call TRBJ2-2; 8 nucleotides align to TRBD2. CDR1 and CDR2 from the germline V gene are MNHEY and SMNVEV (reference sequence). Trimming at V came to 5 bases and at J to 13 bases, leaving 12 bases not matched to a gene. This CDR3 comprises 14 residues.

This chain uses TRBV5-6 with TRBJ2-5, with D perhaps TRBD1 (6 bases). The J call may be incorrect, as the DNA end agrees better with TRBJ2-7. There are 13 residues in the CDR3. Germline V gives CDR1 SGHDT, CDR2 YYEEEE. CDR3 bases: TGTGCCAGCAGCTTGACAGGGTGGTACGAGCAGTACTTC. This codes for CASSLTGWYEQYF.

CDR3 residues: CASSIGTVTEAFF. The CDR3 region has the DNA TGTGCCAGTAGTATAGGGACAGTCACTGAAGCTTTCTTT. The chain links TRBV19 to TRBJ1-1; TRBD1 might be the D (6 bases). V was cut by 1 base and J by 4 bases, with 7 bases left in between. The CDR3 covers 13 residues. Per the germline V gene, CDR1 is LNHDA and CDR2 is SQIVND (reference sequence).